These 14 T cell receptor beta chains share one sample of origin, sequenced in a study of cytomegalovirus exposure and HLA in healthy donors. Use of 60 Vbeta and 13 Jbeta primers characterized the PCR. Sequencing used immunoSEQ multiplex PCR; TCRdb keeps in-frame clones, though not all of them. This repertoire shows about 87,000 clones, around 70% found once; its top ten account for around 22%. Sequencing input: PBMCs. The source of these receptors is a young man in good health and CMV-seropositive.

The CDR3 here is CASGQRGNTEAFF. For the CDR3, the DNA is TGCGCCAGCGGACAGCGGGGTAACACTGAAGCTTTCTTT. This chain connects TRBV5-1 to TRBJ1-1; D may be TRBD1 (6 bases). Germline loops: CDR1 SGHRS, CDR2 YFSETQ. V lost 7 bases and J 2 bases, leaving 12 bases between the germline ends. The CDR3 is 13 amino acids.

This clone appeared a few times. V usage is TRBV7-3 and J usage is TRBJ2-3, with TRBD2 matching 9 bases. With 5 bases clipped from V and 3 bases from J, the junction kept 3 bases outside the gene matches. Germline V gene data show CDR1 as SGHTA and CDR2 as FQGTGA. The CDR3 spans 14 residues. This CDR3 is CASSISGGTDTQYF. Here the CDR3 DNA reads TGTGCCAGCAGCATTAGCGGGGGAACAGATACGCAGTATTTT.

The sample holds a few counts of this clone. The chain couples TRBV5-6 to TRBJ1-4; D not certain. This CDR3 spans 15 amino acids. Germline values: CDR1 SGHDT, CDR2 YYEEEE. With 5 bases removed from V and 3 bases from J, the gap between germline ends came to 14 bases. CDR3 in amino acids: CASSSGSLSNEKLFF. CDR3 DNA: TGTGCCAGCAGTTCAGGAAGCCTGTCTAATGAAAAACTGTTTTTT. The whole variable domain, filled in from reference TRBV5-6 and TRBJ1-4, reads DAGVTQSPTHLIKTRGQQVTLRCSPKSGHDTVSWYQQALGQGPQFIFQYYEEEERQRGNFPDRFSGHQFPNYSSELNVNALLLGDSALYLCASSSGSLSNEKLFFGSGTQLSVL.

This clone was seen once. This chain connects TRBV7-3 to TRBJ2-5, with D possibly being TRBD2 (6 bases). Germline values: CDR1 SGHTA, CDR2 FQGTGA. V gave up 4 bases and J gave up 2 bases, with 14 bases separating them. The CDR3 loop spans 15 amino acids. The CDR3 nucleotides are TGTGCCAGCAGCTCTCAGCCGGGAGCACAAGAGACCCAGTACTTC. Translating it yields CASSSQPGAQETQYF.

The CDR3 DNA is TGTGCCAGCAGCCTAGGGACAGGGGGCTCCGAGCAGTACTTC. This encodes CASSLGTGGSEQYF. The chain employs TRBV27 and TRBJ2-7; 12 bases are shared with TRBD1. Unmatched junction bases numbered 6, after V lost 6 bases and J lost 6 bases. The CDR3 totals 14 residues. The germline CDR1 and CDR2 sequences are MNHEY and SMNVEV (reference sequence).

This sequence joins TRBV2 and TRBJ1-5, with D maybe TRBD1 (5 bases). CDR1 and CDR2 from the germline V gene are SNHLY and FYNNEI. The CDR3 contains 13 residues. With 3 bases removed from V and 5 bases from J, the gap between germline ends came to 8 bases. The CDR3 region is CASSDPGYQPQHF. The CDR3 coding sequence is TGTGCCAGCAGTGACCCAGGGTATCAGCCCCAGCATTTT.

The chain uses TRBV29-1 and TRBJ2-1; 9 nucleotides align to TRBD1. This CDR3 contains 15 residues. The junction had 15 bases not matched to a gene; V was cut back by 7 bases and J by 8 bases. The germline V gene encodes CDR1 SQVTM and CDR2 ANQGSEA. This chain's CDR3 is CSGEGQGGSMDEQFF. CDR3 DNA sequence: TGCAGCGGGGAGGGACAGGGAGGGTCGATGGATGAGCAGTTCTTC.

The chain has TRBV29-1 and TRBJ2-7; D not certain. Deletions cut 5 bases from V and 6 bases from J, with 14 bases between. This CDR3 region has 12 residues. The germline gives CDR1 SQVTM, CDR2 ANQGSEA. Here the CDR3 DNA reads TGCAGCGTTCCCGGGTCAGTGGGCGAGCAGTACTTC. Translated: CSVPGSVGEQYF.

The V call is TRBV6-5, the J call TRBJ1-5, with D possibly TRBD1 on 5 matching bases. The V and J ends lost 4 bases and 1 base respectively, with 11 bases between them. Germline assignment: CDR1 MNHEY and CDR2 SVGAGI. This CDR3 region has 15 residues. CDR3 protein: CASSWTRGSNQPQHF. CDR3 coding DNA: TGTGCCAGCAGTTGGACAAGAGGCAGCAATCAGCCCCAGCATTTT.

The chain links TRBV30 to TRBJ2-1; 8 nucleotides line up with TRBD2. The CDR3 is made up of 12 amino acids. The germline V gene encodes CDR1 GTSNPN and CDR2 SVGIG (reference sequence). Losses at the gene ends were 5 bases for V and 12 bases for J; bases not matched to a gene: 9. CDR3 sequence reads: CAWGEREIRQFF. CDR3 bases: TGTGCCTGGGGAGAGCGGGAGATACGGCAGTTCTTC.

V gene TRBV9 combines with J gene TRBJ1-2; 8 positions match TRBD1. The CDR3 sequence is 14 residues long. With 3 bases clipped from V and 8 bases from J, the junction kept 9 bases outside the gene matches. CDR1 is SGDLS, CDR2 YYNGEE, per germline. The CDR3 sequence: CASSADREIKGYTF. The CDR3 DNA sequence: TGTGCCAGCAGCGCGGACAGGGAGATAAAGGGCTACACCTTC.

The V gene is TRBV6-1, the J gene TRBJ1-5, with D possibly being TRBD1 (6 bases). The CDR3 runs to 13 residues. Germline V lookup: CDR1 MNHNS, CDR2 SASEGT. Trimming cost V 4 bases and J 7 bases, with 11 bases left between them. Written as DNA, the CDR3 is TGTGCCAGCAGTGGACAGGACGGACAGCCCCAGCATTTT. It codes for CASSGQDGQPQHF.

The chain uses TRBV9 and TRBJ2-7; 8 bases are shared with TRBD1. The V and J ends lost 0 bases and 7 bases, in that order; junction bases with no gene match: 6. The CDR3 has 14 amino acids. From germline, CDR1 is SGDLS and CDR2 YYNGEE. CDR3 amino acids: CASSVGQGAKEQYF. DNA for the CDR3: TGTGCCAGCAGCGTAGGTCAGGGGGCTAAGGAGCAGTACTTC.

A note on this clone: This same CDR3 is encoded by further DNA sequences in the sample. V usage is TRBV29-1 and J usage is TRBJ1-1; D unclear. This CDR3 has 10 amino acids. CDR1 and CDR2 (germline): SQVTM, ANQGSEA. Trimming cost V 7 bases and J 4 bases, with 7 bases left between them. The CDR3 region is CSGGGTEAFF. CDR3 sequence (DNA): TGCAGCGGGGGAGGCACTGAAGCTTTCTTT.